Listed below are T cell receptor beta chains from one sample, sequenced in a study of blood T cell repertoires in COVID-19. The method was immunoSEQ multiplex PCR; TCRdb's version includes in-frame clones alone and lacks a portion of them. The sample lists 68,000 or so clones, 90% occurring once. Sequencing was done on a sample of peripheral blood. The source is a man aged 45 to 65 with COVID-19, enrolled during active disease. Both conserved end residues are part of each CDR3. The order of the fields is clone size, D gene, CDR3 length, V gene, J gene, CDR3 DNA, CDR3 protein. The D gene is left open where the match is weak. Part of the rows lack a size; the others show once, few, many or a class for expanded clones.

size: -; D: -; length: 11; V: TRBV4-3; J: TRBJ1-1; DNA: TGCGCCAGCAGCACAGGGAACGAAGCTTTCTTT; CDR3: CASSTGNEAFF
size: -; D: -; length: 15; V: TRBV6-5; J: TRBJ2-7; DNA: TGTGCCAGCACGGAGGCGCGATCGATCTCTGGCGAGCAGTACTTC; CDR3: CASTEARSISGEQYF
size: -; D: TRBD1; length: 14; V: TRBV6-4; J: TRBJ2-3; DNA: TGTGCCAGCAGTGAGGGACAGGGGACTCTAAGGCAGTATTTT; CDR3: CASSEGQGTLRQYF
size: -; D: -; length: 14; V: TRBV9; J: TRBJ2-7; DNA: TGTGCCAGCAGCGCGAGACTAGTACCCTACGAGCAGTACTTC; CDR3: CASSARLVPYEQYF
size: -; D: TRBD1; length: 14; V: TRBV2; J: TRBJ1-1; DNA: TGTGCCAGCTCTTGGGGACAGGAGAACACTGAAGCTTTCTTT; CDR3: CASSWGQENTEAFF
size: -; D: TRBD1; length: 15; V: TRBV7-9; J: TRBJ1-1; DNA: TGTGCCAGCAGCTTAGAAACAGGGGGATATACTGAAGCTTTCTTT; CDR3: CASSLETGGYTEAFF
size: -; D: TRBD1; length: 16; V: TRBV9; J: TRBJ1-2; DNA: TGTGCCAGCAGCCCCCTAGGACAGGGGGCGAAGTATGGCTACACCTTC; CDR3: CASSPLGQGAKYGYTF
size: -; D: -; length: 17; V: TRBV9; J: TRBJ1-3; DNA: TGTGCCAGCAGCGTAGGCCTAGGACAGTCCTCTGGAAACACCATATATTTT; CDR3: CASSVGLGQSSGNTIYF
size: -; D: -; length: 13; V: TRBV23-1; J: TRBJ1-1; DNA: TGCGCCAGCTGGCGGCAGAGAGACCCTGAAGCTTTCTTT; CDR3: CASWRQRDPEAFF
size: -; D: -; length: 11; V: TRBV10-3; J: TRBJ2-1; DNA: TGTGCCATCATGACGGGGGATGAGCAGTTCTTC; CDR3: CAIMTGDEQFF
size: -; D: -; length: 15; V: TRBV4-1; J: TRBJ1-1; DNA: TGCGCCAGCAGCCTTGAATTTGGTAGAGGGACTGAAGCTTTCTTT; CDR3: CASSLEFGRGTEAFF
size: -; D: -; length: 13; V: TRBV30; J: TRBJ1-2; DNA: TGTGCCTGGAGTGTACAGGGCGGGTATGGCTACACCTTC; CDR3: CAWSVQGGYGYTF
size: -; D: TRBD1; length: 16; V: TRBV7-9; J: TRBJ1-1; DNA: TGTGCCAGCAGCTTAGAGGGCAGGGGGCCGAACACTGAAGCTTTCTTT; CDR3: CASSLEGRGPNTEAFF
size: -; D: -; length: 13; V: TRBV6-5; J: TRBJ2-7; DNA: TGTGCCAGTGGGGGGACGCACTCCTACGAGCAGTACTTC; CDR3: CASGGTHSYEQYF
size: -; D: -; length: 15; V: TRBV6-5; J: TRBJ1-5; DNA: TGTGCCAGCAGAAGCACGGGGTATAGCAATCAGCCCCAGCATTTT; CDR3: CASRSTGYSNQPQHF
size: -; D: -; length: 16; V: TRBV3-1/TRBV3-2; J: TRBJ2-6; DNA: TGTGCCAGCAGCCCTCCCGGTCAAACTGGGGCCAACGTCCTGACTTTC; CDR3: CASSPPGQTGANVLTF
size: -; D: -; length: 14; V: TRBV6-5; J: TRBJ2-7; DNA: TGTGCCAGCAGCCCACCCGACAGAGCGCACGAGCAGTACTTC; CDR3: CASSPPDRAHEQYF
size: -; D: -; length: 18; V: TRBV3-1/TRBV3-2; J: TRBJ2-5; DNA: TGTGCCAGCAGCCAAGTTCTCGAGGGCCGCGTACCCCAAGAGATCCAGTACTTC; CDR3: CASSQVLEGRVPQEIQYF
size: -; D: TRBD2; length: 16; V: TRBV5-1; J: TRBJ2-2; DNA: TGCGCCAGCAGCTTAGATCCCGGGACTAGAGAAGGGGAGCTGTTTTTT; CDR3: CASSLDPGTREGELFF
size: -; D: -; length: 14; V: TRBV29-1; J: TRBJ2-3; DNA: TGCAGCGTGGCTGCAGGGGCGGGCACAGATACGCAGTATTTT; CDR3: CSVAAGAGTDTQYF
size: -; D: TRBD2; length: 14; V: TRBV19; J: TRBJ2-1; DNA: TGTGCCAGTAGTAGCGGGAGACCCTACAATGAGCAGTTCTTC; CDR3: CASSSGRPYNEQFF
size: -; D: TRBD2; length: 16; V: TRBV27; J: TRBJ2-7; DNA: TGTGCCAGCAGCCCCTCTTTGACTAGCGTATTATTAGAGCAGTACTTC; CDR3: CASSPSLTSVLLEQYF
size: once; D: -; length: 14; V: TRBV6-6; J: TRBJ2-7; DNA: TGTGCCAGCAGTCCCGGCGGGAAAACCTACGAGCAGTACTTC; CDR3: CASSPGGKTYEQYF
size: -; D: TRBD1; length: 14; V: TRBV11-1; J: TRBJ2-3; DNA: TGTGCCAGCAGCCCGGGACAGGGTGCAGATACGCAGTATTTT; CDR3: CASSPGQGADTQYF
size: once; D: -; length: 17; V: TRBV5-4; J: TRBJ2-1; DNA: TGTGCCAGCAGCTGGGGGCTCGGCGGTAGCTCCTACAATGAGCAGTTCTTC; CDR3: CASSWGLGGSSYNEQFF
size: -; D: TRBD1; length: 15; V: TRBV4-2; J: TRBJ2-3; DNA: TGTGCCAGCAGCCGAGGGACAGGGGACGCAGATACGCAGTATTTT; CDR3: CASSRGTGDADTQYF
size: -; D: -; length: 15; V: TRBV5-1; J: TRBJ2-5; DNA: TGCGCCAGCAGCTTGCAACAGGGCTCCCAAGAGACCCAGTACTTC; CDR3: CASSLQQGSQETQYF
size: -; D: -; length: 15; V: TRBV3-1/TRBV3-2; J: TRBJ1-1; DNA: TGTGCCAGCAGCCAAGATGTCAGGCCTGGCCCTGAAGCTTTCTTT; CDR3: CASSQDVRPGPEAFF
size: -; D: -; length: 15; V: TRBV6-1; J: TRBJ1-2; DNA: TGTGCCAGCAGTGAAGCAGGGGCGTCCGGCTATGGCTACACCTTC; CDR3: CASSEAGASGYGYTF
size: -; D: TRBD1; length: 15; V: TRBV24-1; J: TRBJ2-1; DNA: TGTGCCACCGCCTACGGACAGGGTAGGGGCAATGAGCAGTTCTTC; CDR3: CATAYGQGRGNEQFF
size: -; D: TRBD1; length: 19; V: TRBV5-6; J: TRBJ2-7; DNA: TGTGCCAGCAGCCAATTGACAGAAACCGGGACAGGGAACTCCTACGAGCAGTACTTC; CDR3: CASSQLTETGTGNSYEQYF
size: -; D: TRBD1; length: 16; V: TRBV5-6; J: TRBJ2-7; DNA: TGTGCCAGCAGTCTTACTGGACAGGGACAACCCTACGAGCAGTACTTC; CDR3: CASSLTGQGQPYEQYF
size: -; D: TRBD2; length: 17; V: TRBV7-9; J: TRBJ2-1; DNA: TGTGCCAGCAGCTTAGTTGACGGACTAGGGAAGAACAATGAGCAGTTCTTC; CDR3: CASSLVDGLGKNNEQFF
size: -; D: -; length: 18; V: TRBV3-1/TRBV3-2; J: TRBJ2-5; DNA: TGTGCCAGCAGCCAAGTTCTCGAGGGCCGCGTACCCCAAGAGACCCAGTACTTC; CDR3: CASSQVLEGRVPQETQYF
size: -; D: TRBD1; length: 14; V: TRBV11-2; J: TRBJ2-3; DNA: TGTGCCAGCAGCCCAAGGACAGGGGCAGATACGCAGTATTTT; CDR3: CASSPRTGADTQYF